This T cell receptor beta chain derives from a study of blood T cell repertoires in COVID-19. The CDR3 is 15 residues long. Trimming shortened V by 5 bases and J by 6 bases, and 17 bases separated the two germline ends. From germline, CDR1 is MNHEY and CDR2 SMNVEV (reference sequence). Some clones are missing from TCRdb's copy, which holds only in-frame ones; the method was immunoSEQ multiplex PCR. The data show hundreds of thousands of clones, roughly 91% seen once. This chain links TRBV27 with TRBJ1-5, with TRBD1 as a possible D gene (5 bases). The TCR sequence derives from a man in his forties who had recovered from COVID-19. The sequenced sample was PBMCs or T cells enriched from blood (not recorded which). The CDR3 here is CASSPSPLGGQPQHF. CDR3 sequence (DNA): TGTGCCAGCAGTCCGTCCCCCCTGGGGGGTCAGCCCCAGCATTTT.